What follows are 6 T cell receptor beta chains derived from one specimen sequenced in a study of cytomegalovirus exposure and HLA in healthy donors (dated by TCRdb to 2017 to 2019). The library was made by the immunoSEQ multiplex PCR assay. The multiplex PCR relied on a mix of 60 forward primers for TCR Vbeta segments and 13 reverse primers for TCR Jbeta segments. TCRdb mirrors the immuneACCESS table, restricted to in-frame sequences. Some clones are absent from its copies; in checked studies, under half trace to an unresolved V gene, and the reason for the others is unknown. This sample gives about 94,000 clones in total; roughly 86% of them show up just once. The ten largest clones represent under 13% of the sample. What was sequenced was PBMCs. The receptors shown here come from a human donor in good health.

As concerns this clone: At one end the junction does not follow the germline gene, possibly because of a read error. The chain carries TRBV5-1 and TRBJ2-3; D remains ambiguous. CDR1 and CDR2 from the germline V gene are SGHRS and YFSETQ. The CDR3 sequence is 13 residues long. The CDR3 protein is CASNLAPRDTQYF. The CDR3 DNA reads as TGCGCCAGCAACTTGGCCCCCAGAGATACGCAGTATTTT.

This clone showed up just once. V usage is TRBV5-6 and J usage is TRBJ1-2; D call uncertain. Germline loops: CDR1 SGHDT, CDR2 YYEEEE. The CDR3 is 11 amino acids. With 0 bases removed from V and 5 bases from J, the gap between germline ends came to 2 bases. The CDR3 DNA is TGTGCCAGCAGCTTGGCGTATGGCTACACCTTC. This encodes CASSLAYGYTF.

V is TRBV7-9 and J is TRBJ2-7, with 9 bases aligning to TRBD2. Per the germline V gene, CDR1 is SEHNR and CDR2 is FQNEAQ (reference sequence). Trimming removed 5 bases from V and 3 bases from J; junction bases left unmatched: 11. The CDR3 spans 16 residues. This CDR3 reads CASSPQTSGVVYEQYF. In DNA, the CDR3 is TGTGCCAGCAGCCCCCAGACTAGCGGAGTGGTCTACGAGCAGTACTTC.

V and J are TRBV15 and TRBJ2-5, with TRBD2 matching over 11 bases. This CDR3 region has 15 residues. CDR1 is LNHNV and CDR2 is YYDKDF in the germline V gene (reference sequence). Trimming at V came to 7 bases and at J to 2 bases, leaving 6 bases not matched to a gene. The CDR3 coding sequence is TGTGCCACCATGGTAGCGGGAGGGAGGCAAGAGACCCAGTACTTC. Amino acids: CATMVAGGRQETQYF.

This clone was observed a few times. The rearrangement uses TRBV11-3 and TRBJ2-1; 10 bases match TRBD1. CDR1 and CDR2 from the germline V gene are SGHNT and YENEEA. The V gene end was trimmed by 5 bases and the J gene end by 5 bases; junction bases not matched to a gene: 9. The CDR3 sequence is 16 residues long. CDR3 protein: CASSVGQGVDHNEQFF. In DNA form, the CDR3 reads TGTGCCAGCAGCGTAGGACAGGGGGTCGATCACAATGAGCAGTTCTTC.

J is TRBJ1-2 and V is TRBV19; 11 nucleotides match TRBD1. The CDR3 covers 16 residues. Germline assignment: CDR1 LNHDA and CDR2 SQIVND (reference sequence). V dropped 5 bases and J dropped 6; count of bases not matched to a gene: 11. The CDR3 protein is CASSLRTGGAVHGYTF. Here the CDR3 DNA reads TGTGCCAGTAGTCTCCGGACAGGGGGCGCGGTCCATGGCTACACCTTC.